Listed here are 4 T cell receptor beta chains from one sample, sequenced in a study of blood T cell repertoires in COVID-19. The repertoire was sequenced with immunoSEQ multiplex PCR; TCRdb's copy has only in-frame clones and lacks some. Of over 200,000 clones listed, approximately 80% are singletons. The source material was PBMCs or T cells enriched from blood (not recorded which). These receptors were obtained from a man aged 40-49 years who had recovered from COVID-19.

The chain carries TRBV5-1 and TRBJ2-3, with TRBD2 matching over 10 bases. Germline trimming cut 2 bases from V and 4 bases from J; bases unmatched to any gene: 10. CDR3 size: 17 residues. Germline CDR1 reads SGHRS; CDR2 reads YFSETQ. In nucleotides, the CDR3 is TGCGCCAGCAGCTTTGGACAGCGGGGGGGCCTCGCAGATACGCAGTATTTT. Protein sequence: CASSFGQRGGLADTQYF.

The V and J genes are TRBV5-5 and TRBJ1-2, with D unresolved. The CDR3 spans 15 residues. V was trimmed by 0 bases and J by 2 bases, leaving 11 bases between them. Germline loops: CDR1 SGHKS, CDR2 YYEKEE (reference sequence). CDR3 residues: CASSLAGSKNYGYTF. The DNA of the CDR3 is TGTGCCAGCAGCTTGGCCGGTAGCAAAAACTATGGCTACACCTTC.

A remark on this clone: The sample has other DNA sequences that encode this CDR3 too. V and J are TRBV5-1 and TRBJ1-2; D is undetermined. Germline V gene sequence: CDR1 SGHRS, CDR2 YFSETQ. Between the trimmed V and J ends, which lost 0 bases and 4 bases, there was a span of 10 bases. The CDR3 has 14 amino acids. CDR3 nucleotide sequence: TGCGCCAGCAGCTTGGAGGGAGCCCTCTATGGCTACACCTTC. Translated, it gives CASSLEGALYGYTF.

This clone was counted once. The rearrangement joins TRBV6-5 to TRBJ1-1; D possibly corresponds to TRBD1 (5 bases). V lost 4 bases and J 3 bases, leaving 15 bases between the germline ends. There are 15 residues in the CDR3. The germline V gene has CDR1 MNHEY and CDR2 SVGAGI. The CDR3 loop reads CASSSMGQTYTEAFF. The DNA of the CDR3 is TGTGCCAGCAGTTCCATGGGGCAGACCTACACTGAAGCTTTCTTT.